Following are 27 T cell receptor beta chains from one sample sequenced in a study of vaccination effects on CD4 cells after COVID-19. These TCRs' antigens remain unknown. Sequencing used immunoSEQ multiplex PCR; TCRdb keeps in-frame clones, though not all of them. The repertoire consists of 11,000 to 15,000 clones, with around 80% occurring once and the leading ten covering less than 20%. ViraFEST expansion of antigen-specific CD4+ T cells with viral peptide pools preceded sequencing. Having been cultured for 9 to 11 days, the cells underwent CD4+ T cell isolation. This individual tested PCR-positive for SARS-CoV-2 infection between March and December 2020. Vaccine administered to participants consisted of two doses of either BNT162b2 or mRNA-1273. The source material was CD4+ T cells from PBMCs cultured with SARS-CoV-2 spike peptides, sampled after COVID-19 vaccination. Receptor source: a human donor who had a prior SARS-CoV-2 infection.

The gene calls are TRBV24-1 and TRBJ2-7, with D tentatively TRBD1 (6 bases). Trimming removed 5 bases from V and 0 bases from J, with 16 bases in between. The CDR3 is 16 amino acids. The germline gives CDR1 KGHDR, CDR2 SFDVKD. The CDR3 region has the DNA TGTGCCACCAGTGGCAATTCAGGGACAACCTCCTACGAGCAGTACTTC. This sequence encodes CATSGNSGTTSYEQYF.

V gene TRBV20-1 combines with J gene TRBJ2-5; D gene uncertain. This CDR3 spans 11 amino acids. Trimming removed 2 bases at V and 9 bases at J, with 10 bases between. Germline CDR1 reads DFQATT; CDR2 reads SNEGSKA (reference sequence). CDR3 protein: CSARLPVAQYF. The CDR3 nucleotides are TGCAGTGCTAGACTACCCGTTGCCCAGTACTTC.

The chain recombines TRBV5-4 with TRBJ2-3; D might be TRBD1 or TRBD2, each matching 6 bases. The CDR3 contains 18 residues. Germline values: CDR1 SGHNT, CDR2 YYREEE (reference sequence). V lost 2 bases and J lost 0, with 19 bases in between. This CDR3 reads CASSFSFGGKPSTDTQYF. CDR3 nucleotides: TGTGCCAGCAGCTTTTCCTTCGGGGGCAAGCCTAGCACAGATACGCAGTATTTT.

V and J are TRBV3-1 (or the pseudogene TRBV3-2) and TRBJ2-1; the match to TRBD2 covers 8 bases. This CDR3 is 15 amino acids long. J gave up 5 bases and V 2 bases, and 5 bases lay outside the gene matches. CDR1 and CDR2 from the germline V gene are LGHDT and YNNKEL (reference sequence). The CDR3 sequence: CASSQTLGLDNEQFF. CDR3 in DNA: TGTGCCAGCAGCCAAACACTGGGACTAGACAATGAGCAGTTCTTC.

The chain uses TRBV3-1 (or the pseudogene TRBV3-2) and TRBJ1-4, with TRBD1 as a possible D gene (6 bases). The V end lost 2 bases, the J end lost 7 bases, and 14 bases lay between the germline ends. The germline V gene has CDR1 LGHDT and CDR2 YNNKEL (reference sequence). The CDR3 covers 15 residues. CDR3 residues: CASSQRHRAGEKLFF. Here the CDR3 DNA reads TGTGCCAGCAGCCAAAGACACAGGGCAGGTGAAAAACTGTTTTTT.

The genes are TRBV11-1 and TRBJ1-1, with 8 bases that match TRBD1. Germline V lookup: CDR1 SGHAT, CDR2 FQDESV (reference sequence). V gave up 5 bases and J gave up 0 bases; unmatched junction bases: 2. The CDR3 extends over 14 amino acids. This CDR3 is CASSEDRVNTEAFF. The DNA for the CDR3 is TGTGCCAGCAGCGAGGACAGGGTGAACACTGAAGCTTTCTTT.

This chain uses TRBV5-4 with TRBJ2-7, with D perhaps matching TRBD1 (9 bases). Trimming pared 3 bases from V and 2 bases from J, leaving 18 bases between. Germline V gene lookup returns CDR1 SGHNT and CDR2 YYREEE (reference sequence). The CDR3 contains 16 residues. The CDR3 nucleotides read TGTGCCAGCAGCTCGGGGGGGGGACAGGGAACCTACGAGCAGTACTTC. Its protein product is CASSSGGGQGTYEQYF.

The genes are TRBV30 and TRBJ2-3; TRBD1 might be the D (6 bases). The germline CDR1 and CDR2 sequences are GTSNPN and SVGIG (reference sequence). The CDR3 covers 13 residues. V gave up 5 bases and J gave up 4 bases, with 13 bases separating them. CDR3 in DNA: TGTGCCTGGGCCCGAGCAGGGGCAGATACGCAGTATTTT. This gives the protein CAWARAGADTQYF. Based on the CDR3 plus reference TRBV30 and TRBJ2-3, the full variable domain is SQTIHQWPATLVQPVGSPLSLECTVEGTSNPNLYWYRQAAGRGLQLLFYSVGIGQISSEVPQNLSASRPQDRQFILSSKKLLLSDSGFYLCAWARAGADTQYFGPGTRLTVL.

The chain couples TRBV5-6 to TRBJ2-2, with 8 bases identical to TRBD1. The length of the CDR3 is 15 residues. The germline gives CDR1 SGHDT, CDR2 YYEEEE. The V segment lost 5 bases and the J segment 3 bases; nucleotides outside the gene matches: 6. The CDR3 loop reads CASSSRGPDTGELFF. The CDR3 bases are TGTGCCAGCAGTTCCAGGGGGCCGGACACCGGGGAGCTGTTTTTT.

V is TRBV11-2 and J is TRBJ2-1; 13 bases agree with TRBD2. Germline lookup yields CDR1 SGHAT and CDR2 FQNNGV. There are 16 residues in the CDR3. The V and J ends lost 4 bases and 4 bases, in that order; junction bases with no gene match: 4. CDR3 sequence reads: CASSSWTSGGYNEQFF. DNA of the CDR3: TGTGCCAGCAGCTCCTGGACTAGCGGGGGTTACAATGAGCAGTTCTTC.

The V call is TRBV27, the J call TRBJ2-3; no firm D call. Per germline, CDR1 MNHEY and CDR2 SMNVEV (reference sequence). The CDR3 runs to 14 residues. Trimming left V 8 bases short and J 6 bases short, with 18 bases between. CDR3 DNA sequence: TGTGCCAGCCAGAGAAGTCGCTGGGGTGATACGCAGTATTTT. Amino acid sequence: CASQRSRWGDTQYF.

The rearrangement joins TRBV4-2 to TRBJ1-5, with 8 bases matching TRBD1. The V and J ends lost 0 bases and 11 bases, in that order; junction bases with no gene match: 12. The CDR3 is 16 amino acids. Per the germline V gene, CDR1 is LGHNA and CDR2 is YNFKEQ. Here the CDR3 reads CASSQDSGTGALTQHF. Here the CDR3 DNA reads TGTGCCAGCAGCCAAGACTCTGGGACAGGAGCCTTGACCCAGCATTTT.

The chain links TRBV30 to TRBJ2-5; 9 bases line up with TRBD1. The germline CDR1 and CDR2 sequences are GTSNPN and SVGIG (reference sequence). V was pared by 3 bases and J by 4 bases, with 3 bases of the junction left unmatched. The CDR3 has 13 amino acids. CDR3 residues: CAWSTGGSETQYF. CDR3 nucleotides: TGTGCCTGGAGCACAGGGGGCTCAGAGACCCAGTACTTC. Complete variable domain (other parts from reference TRBV30 and TRBJ2-5): SQTIHQWPATLVQPVGSPLSLECTVEGTSNPNLYWYRQAAGRGLQLLFYSVGIGQISSEVPQNLSASRPQDRQFILSSKKLLLSDSGFYLCAWSTGGSETQYFGPGTRLLVL.

The V call is TRBV7-9, the J call TRBJ1-3; D gene uncertain. The CDR3 totals 17 residues. The germline CDR1 and CDR2 sequences are SEHNR and FQNEAQ (reference sequence). V was clipped by 3 bases and J by 0 bases, with 15 bases between them. CDR3 nucleotide sequence: TGTGCCAGCAGCTTTTCCCCGGGGTTTGACTCTGGAAACACCATATATTTT. This encodes CASSFSPGFDSGNTIYF.

The rearrangement links TRBV7-3 to TRBJ2-3; D gene ambiguous. V was cut by 3 bases and J by 2 bases, with 9 bases left in between. CDR3 length equals 14 residues. Germline V gives CDR1 SGHTA, CDR2 FQGTGA. Here the CDR3 reads CASSFSHATDTQYF. The DNA for the CDR3 is TGTGCCAGCAGCTTTTCACACGCCACAGATACGCAGTATTTT.

The table lists this clone with a few counts. V is TRBV24-1 and J is TRBJ2-1; 8 nucleotides line up with TRBD1. After removal of 1 base from V and 15 bases from J, the junction contained 4 bases not matched to a gene. From germline, CDR1 is KGHDR and CDR2 SFDVKD. The CDR3 consists of 12 residues. The CDR3 region is CATSDFRGRRFF. For the CDR3, the DNA is TGTGCCACCAGTGATTTCAGGGGGCGACGGTTCTTC.

V gene TRBV12-1 combines with J gene TRBJ2-1; the table gives TRBD2 as D, unverified against the DNA. TRBV12-1 is an annotated pseudogene. CDR3 length equals 16 residues. CDR3 in amino acids: CASSFEASGSPNEQFF. The CDR3 nucleotides read TGTGCCAGCAGCTTTGAGGCTAGCGGGAGTCCCAATGAGCAGTTCTTC.

The chain employs TRBV21-1 and TRBJ2-5; TRBD2 is taken as the D call from the table, unchecked against the DNA. TRBV21-1 is given as a pseudogene. This CDR3 is built from 15 residues. The CDR3 here is CASSIAGRAQETQYF. The CDR3, as DNA: TGTGCCAGCAGCATAGCGGGGAGAGCCCAAGAGACCCAGTACTTC.

The genes are TRBV19 and TRBJ2-1; D might be TRBD2 (5 bases). This CDR3 has 17 residues. V was pared by 0 bases and J by 1 base, with 13 bases between. Germline assignment: CDR1 LNHDA and CDR2 SQIVND (reference sequence). The CDR3 DNA follows: TGTGCCAGTAGTATAGAGGGCGACCCGGGGTCCTACAATGAGCAGTTCTTC. It translates to CASSIEGDPGSYNEQFF.

This clone has a handful of counts. The V and J genes are TRBV7-9 and TRBJ1-1; no definite D call. The germline V and J ends were trimmed by 1 base and 7 bases, with 4 bases remaining between them. Germline V CDR1 and CDR2: SEHNR, FQNEAQ (reference sequence). The CDR3 length is 11 residues. CDR3 region: CASSLGGEAFF. DNA for the CDR3: TGTGCCAGCAGCTTAGGGGGTGAAGCTTTCTTT.

The chain carries TRBV5-5 and TRBJ2-2; D is ambiguous. From germline, CDR1 is SGHKS and CDR2 YYEKEE (reference sequence). The CDR3 is 15 amino acids. V lost 4 bases to trimming and J lost 3 bases, with 13 bases between them. The CDR3 coding sequence is TGTGCCAGCAGCCCCTGGTCCCAGGACACCGGGGAGCTGTTTTTT. Residues: CASSPWSQDTGELFF.

The rearrangement uses TRBV5-1 and TRBJ2-3, with D perhaps matching TRBD2 (5 bases). Germline V lookup: CDR1 SGHRS, CDR2 YFSETQ. The CDR3 totals 16 residues. Between the trimmed V and J ends, which lost 1 base and 1 base, there was a span of 13 bases. The CDR3 here is CASSLWSPSRTDTQYF. The CDR3 bases are TGCGCCAGCAGCTTGTGGTCGCCTAGCCGCACAGATACGCAGTATTTT.

The V call is TRBV5-4, the J call TRBJ2-1, with a possible D match to TRBD1 (5 bases). Trimming removed 4 bases from V and 7 bases from J, with 12 bases in between. This CDR3 has 13 amino acids. CDR1 and CDR2 from the germline V gene are SGHNT and YYREEE (reference sequence). As DNA, the CDR3 is TGTGCCAGCAGCCCGGTCCAGGGTAATGAGCAGTTCTTC. Protein sequence: CASSPVQGNEQFF.

The CDR3 reads CASGHQANEKLFF. CDR3 coding DNA: TGTGCCAGCGGCCATCAGGCTAATGAAAAACTGTTTTTT. The chain combines TRBV12-3 or TRBV12-4 with TRBJ1-4; D unclear. CDR3 length equals 13 residues. Trimming pared 8 bases from V and 3 bases from J, leaving 10 bases between.

The chain is built from TRBV6-5 and TRBJ2-5, with D hard to call. The CDR3 is 15 amino acids. Germline assignment: CDR1 MNHEY and CDR2 SVGAGI. With 4 bases removed from V and 1 base from J, the gap between germline ends came to 13 bases. CDR3: CASSSHSPAQETQYF. The CDR3 nucleotides are TGTGCCAGCAGTTCCCACTCTCCGGCCCAAGAGACCCAGTACTTC.

The chain couples TRBV19 to TRBJ1-6; D remains unclear. The V end lost 7 bases, the J end lost 10 bases, and 11 bases lay between the germline ends. Germline CDR1 is LNHDA and CDR2 is SQIVND (reference sequence). This CDR3 has 12 residues. DNA for the CDR3: TGTGCCAGTATGGAGGCCGGCTCACCCCTCCACTTT. It translates to CASMEAGSPLHF.

This chain uses TRBV7-8 with TRBJ2-1; 7 bases are a match to TRBD2. V shed 4 bases, J shed 13 bases, and the junction held 4 bases outside the gene matches. Germline CDR1 and CDR2: SGHVS and FQNEAQ. The CDR3 runs to 11 residues. The CDR3 sequence: CASSSLADQFF. For the CDR3, the DNA is TGTGCCAGCAGCTCCCTAGCGGATCAGTTCTTC.